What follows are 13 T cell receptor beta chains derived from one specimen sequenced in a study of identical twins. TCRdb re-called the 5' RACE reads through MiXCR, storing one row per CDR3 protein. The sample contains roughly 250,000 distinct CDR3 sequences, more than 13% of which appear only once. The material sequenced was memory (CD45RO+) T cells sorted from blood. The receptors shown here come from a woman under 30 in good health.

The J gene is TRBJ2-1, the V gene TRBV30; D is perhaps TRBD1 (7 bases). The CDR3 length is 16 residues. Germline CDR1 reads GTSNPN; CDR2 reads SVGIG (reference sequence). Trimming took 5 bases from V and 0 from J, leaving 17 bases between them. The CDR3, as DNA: TGTGCCTGGGAGGGGGGACAGATTATCTCCTACAATGAGCAGTTCTTC. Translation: CAWEGGQIISYNEQFF.

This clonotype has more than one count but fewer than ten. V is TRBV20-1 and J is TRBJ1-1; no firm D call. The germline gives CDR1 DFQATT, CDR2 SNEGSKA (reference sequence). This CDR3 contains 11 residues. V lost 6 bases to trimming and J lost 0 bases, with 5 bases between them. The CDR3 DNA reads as TGCAGTGCCCACATGAACACTGAAGCTTTCTTT. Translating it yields CSAHMNTEAFF.

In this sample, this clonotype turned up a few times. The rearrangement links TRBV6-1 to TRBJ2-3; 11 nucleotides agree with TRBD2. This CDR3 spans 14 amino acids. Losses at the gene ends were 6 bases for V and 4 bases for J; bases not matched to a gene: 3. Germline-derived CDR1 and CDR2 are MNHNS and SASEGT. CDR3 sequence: CASSQTSGADTQYF. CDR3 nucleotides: TGTGCCAGCAGCCAGACTAGCGGGGCAGATACGCAGTATTTT.

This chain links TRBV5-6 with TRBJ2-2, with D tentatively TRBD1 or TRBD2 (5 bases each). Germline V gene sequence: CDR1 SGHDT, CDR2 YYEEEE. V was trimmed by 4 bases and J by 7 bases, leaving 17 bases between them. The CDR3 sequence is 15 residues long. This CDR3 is CASSPGPSSSGELFF. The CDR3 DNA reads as TGTGCCAGCAGCCCGGGACCGTCGTCGAGCGGGGAGCTGTTTTTT.

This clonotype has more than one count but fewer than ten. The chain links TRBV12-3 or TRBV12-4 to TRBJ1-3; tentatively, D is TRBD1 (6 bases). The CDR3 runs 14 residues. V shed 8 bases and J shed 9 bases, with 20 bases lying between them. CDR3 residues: CASAQPGAGVTIYF. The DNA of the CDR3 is TGTGCCAGCGCCCAGCCGGGGGCGGGTGTCACCATATATTTT.

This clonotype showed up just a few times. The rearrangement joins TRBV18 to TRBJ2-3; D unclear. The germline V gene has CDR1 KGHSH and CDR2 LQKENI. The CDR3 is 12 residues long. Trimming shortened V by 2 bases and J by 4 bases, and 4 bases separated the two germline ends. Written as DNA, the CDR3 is TGTGCCAGCTCACCATCATCAGATACGCAGTATTTT. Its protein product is CASSPSSDTQYF. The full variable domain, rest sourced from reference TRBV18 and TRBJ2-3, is NAGVMQNPRHLVRRRGQEARLRCSPMKGHSHVYWYRQLPEEGLKFMVYLQKENIIDESGMPKERFSAEFPKEGPSILRIQQVVRGDSAAYFCASSPSSDTQYFGPGTRLTVL.

The CDR3 DNA sequence: TGTGCCAGCAGCTTAGTAAGTGACTATGGCTACACCTTC. This translates into CASSLVSDYGYTF. The rearrangement uses TRBV7-2 and TRBJ1-2, with D hard to call. Germline V gene data show CDR1 as SGHTA and CDR2 as FQGNSA. CDR3 length: 13 amino acids. The V end lost 1 base, the J end lost 3 bases, and 6 bases lay between the germline ends.

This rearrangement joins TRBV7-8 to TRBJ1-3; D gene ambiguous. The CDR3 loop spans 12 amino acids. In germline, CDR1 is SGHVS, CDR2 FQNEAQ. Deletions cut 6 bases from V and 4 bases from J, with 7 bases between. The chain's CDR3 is CASRSAGNTIYF. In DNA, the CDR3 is TGTGCCAGCAGATCGGCCGGAAACACCATATATTTT. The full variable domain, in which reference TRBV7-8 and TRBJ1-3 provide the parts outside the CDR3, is GAGVSQSPRYKVAKRGQDVALRCDPISGHVSLFWYQQALGQGPEFLTYFQNEAQLDKSGLPSDRFFAERPEGSVSTLKIQRTQQEDSAVYLCASRSAGNTIYFGEGSWLTVV.

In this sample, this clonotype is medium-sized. The CDR3 region has the DNA TGTGCCAGCAGCATCCGGAACCAAGCGAACACCGGGGAGCTGTTTTTT. Translation gives CASSIRNQANTGELFF. The chain employs TRBV7-8 and TRBJ2-2; D remains ambiguous. Between the trimmed V and J ends, which lost 5 bases and 0 bases, there was a span of 13 bases. CDR1 and CDR2 from the germline V gene are SGHVS and FQNEAQ. The CDR3 runs 16 residues.

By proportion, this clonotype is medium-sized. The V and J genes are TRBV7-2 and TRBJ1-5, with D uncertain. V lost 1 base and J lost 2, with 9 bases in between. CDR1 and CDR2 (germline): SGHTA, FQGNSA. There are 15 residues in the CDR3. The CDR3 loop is CASSLEVHGNQPQHF. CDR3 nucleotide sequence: TGTGCCAGCAGCTTAGAGGTTCATGGCAATCAGCCCCAGCATTTT. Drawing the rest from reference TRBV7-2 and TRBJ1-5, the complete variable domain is GAGVSQSPSNKVTEKGKDVELRCDPISGHTALYWYRQSLGQGLEFLIYFQGNSAPDKSGLPSDRFSAERTGGSVSTLTIQRTQQEDSAVYLCASSLEVHGNQPQHFGDGTRLSIL.

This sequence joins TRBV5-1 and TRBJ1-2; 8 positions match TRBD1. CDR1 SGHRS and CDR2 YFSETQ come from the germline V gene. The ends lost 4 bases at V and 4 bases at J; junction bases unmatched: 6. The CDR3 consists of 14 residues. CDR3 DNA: TGCGCCAGCAGCCCGGACAGGGTCTTCTATGGCTACACCTTC. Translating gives CASSPDRVFYGYTF.

CDR3: CASGDSGSSYEQYF. The CDR3 DNA follows: TGTGCTAGTGGTGATAGCGGGAGCTCCTACGAGCAGTACTTC. The chain recombines TRBV12-5 with TRBJ2-7; 9 nucleotides agree with TRBD2. J was trimmed by 0 bases and V by 5 bases; bases with no gene match: 2. CDR1 LGHNT and CDR2 FRNRAP come from the germline V gene. CDR3 size: 14 residues.

The CDR3 is CASSFSGPNTGELFF. CDR3 coding DNA: TGTGCCAGCAGCTTTTCAGGGCCTAACACCGGGGAGCTGTTTTTT. The rearrangement links TRBV11-2 to TRBJ2-2, with D perhaps matching TRBD1 (5 bases). Germline V gene sequence: CDR1 SGHAT, CDR2 FQNNGV. V was shortened by 3 bases and J by 2 bases, with 10 bases between the two germline ends. CDR3 size: 15 residues.